This T cell receptor (beta chain) was found in a study of blood T cell repertoires in COVID-19. V was clipped by 2 bases and J by 4 bases; unmatched bases: 2. The germline V gene encodes CDR1 SGHVS and CDR2 FNYEAQ. This CDR3 contains 14 residues. Original processing notes: It was from reference gene primer amplification that nucleated cell counts were estimated. Data came from immunoSEQ multiplex PCR; TCRdb stores just in-frame clones and leaves some out. The DNA was the basis for D and trimming; V, J and clone size are from that table. Seen here are a few hundred thousand clones, 80% to 90% observed once, and the top ten hold roughly 3.8%. Ages ranged from about 18 to 89 years, with residence in about 24 US areas. Which cohort a participant joined came from the clinical history participants gave.

The chain couples TRBV7-6 to TRBJ2-7; 10 positions agree with TRBD2. The source is a woman aged 40 to 55 with acute COVID-19. The source material was PBMCs or T cells enriched from blood (not recorded which). CDR3 region: CASSLQLAGYEQYF. The CDR3 bases are TGTGCCAGCAGCTTACAACTAGCGGGATACGAGCAGTACTTC.